This entry concerns a single T cell receptor beta chain. The antigen remains unidentified. Vbeta (60) and Jbeta (13) primers were used in the PCR. Measured with immunoSEQ multiplex PCR; TCRdb has only the in-frame clones, and not every one. The sample includes some 80,000 clones, 78% of them seen just once. The data were obtained in a study of cytomegalovirus exposure and HLA in healthy donors. Notes on the study in general: Analyses of presence and absence presupposed an approximately uniform sequencing depth across donors. An apparent linkage of common viral pathogens to several of the most significant clusters emerged in a later analysis. The sole available immune exposure information was CMV serostatus.

V dropped 2 bases and J dropped 2; count of bases not matched to a gene: 6. CDR1 is MDHEN and CDR2 is SYDVKM in the germline V gene. The length of the CDR3 is 16 residues. The receptor comes from a man aged 18 to 29 in good health and CMV-seropositive. The sequenced sample consisted of PBMCs. The V and J genes are TRBV28 and TRBJ2-3; 8 nucleotides align to TRBD2. The CDR3 DNA reads as TGTGCCAGCAGTTTAAATGGACTAGCTATCACAGATACGCAGTATTTT. It codes for CASSLNGLAITDTQYF.